This T cell receptor (beta chain) was obtained from a study of type 1 regulatory T cells. This CDR3 is built from 12 residues. Trimming cost V 7 bases and J 8 bases, with 14 bases left between them. The germline CDR1 and CDR2 sequences are LNHDA and SQIVND (reference sequence). TCRdb used MiXCR to reprocess the reads, holding one entry per CDR3 protein. The sample lists fewer than 75,000 distinct CDR3 sequences, 45% to 50% seen once, with less than 2.5% in the top ten. This clonotype was recorded only once. The antigen is not known. The receptor's source is a human donor in good health. The chain combines TRBV19 with TRBJ1-2; the D is unclear. What was sequenced was cultured non-Tr1 T cells, either the whole culture or a sorted T cell fraction (not recorded which). The CDR3 DNA sequence: TGTGCCAGTACCTCTTCGGAAGGAGGCTACACCTTC. This gives the protein CASTSSEGGYTF.